This T cell receptor beta chain was recovered during a study of T cells in Graves' hyperthyroidism and ophthalmopathy. Using RNA transcripts as the source, TCR beta CDR3 regions were amplified. TCR CDR3 regions were first amplified by RT-PCR with HTBI primers. TCRdb fed the multiplex PCR reads into MiXCR, producing one record per CDR3 protein. Here the sample spans hundreds of thousands of distinct CDR3 sequences, around 13% being singletons. This clonotype was counted between two and nine times. The CDR3 is 16 residues long. V shed 0 bases and J shed 5 bases, with 16 bases lying between them. Germline assignment: CDR1 LNHDA and CDR2 SQIVND (reference sequence). Exclusion followed for patients with uncontrolled infection, other autoimmune disease, pregnancy or lactation. PBMCs were sourced from more than 9 ml fresh peripheral blood.

The gene calls are TRBV19 and TRBJ1-2; D gene uncertain. Source material: blood. The sequence was collected from a woman aged 18-35 years with Graves' hyperthyroidism. CDR3 region: CASSIDLLSPAYGYTF. CDR3 nucleotides: TGTGCCAGTAGTATAGATCTATTGTCGCCGGCGTATGGCTACACCTTC. Based on the CDR3 plus reference TRBV19 and TRBJ1-2, the full variable domain is DGGITQSPKYLFRKEGQNVTLSCEQNLNHDAMYWYRQDPGQGLRLIYYSQIVNDFQKGDIAEGYSVSREKKESFPLTVTSAQKNPTAFYLCASSIDLLSPAYGYTFGSGTRLTVV.